A single sample is the source of the 26 T cell receptor beta chains below, sequenced in a study of T cells in Graves' hyperthyroidism and ophthalmopathy. It was RNA transcripts that yielded the amplified TCR beta CDR3 regions. First-round RT-PCR of the TCR CDR3 relied on the HTBI primer set. Each CDR3 protein is one row after TCRdb ran MiXCR on the multiplex PCR reads. Here the sample spans 94,000 or so distinct CDR3 sequences, about 51% being singletons. Source material: blood. The receptor source for this set is a woman aged 40-49 years with Graves' hyperthyroidism.

In its sample, this clonotype was seen many times. This chain joins TRBV7-9 and TRBJ1-2; D is ambiguous. Germline CDR1 and CDR2: SEHNR and FQNEAQ (reference sequence). The CDR3 is 14 residues long. V gave up 2 bases and J gave up 6 bases, with 13 bases separating them. The CDR3 nucleotides read TGTGCCAGCAGCTTACCGCTTTTAGGAGATGGCTACACCTTC. It is translated as CASSLPLLGDGYTF.

The chain recombines TRBV15 with TRBJ1-1, with a possible D match to TRBD1 (6 bases). The CDR3 sequence is 13 residues long. CDR1 is LNHNV and CDR2 is YYDKDF in the germline V gene (reference sequence). V lost 3 bases to trimming and J lost 8 bases, with 13 bases between them. CDR3 loop: CATSSPTGREAFF. CDR3 DNA: TGTGCCACCAGCAGTCCGACAGGTCGAGAAGCTTTCTTT.

In the case of this clonotype: This may come from a read error, since a much larger clone is one base off. Lacking the conserved final phenylalanine or tryptophan, this CDR3 likely reflects a read error. The J gene is TRBJ1-2, the V gene TRBV7-2; no reliable D call. The length of the CDR3 is 17 residues. Between the trimmed V and J ends, which lost 5 bases and 4 bases, there was a span of 23 bases. Germline CDR1 reads SGHTA; CDR2 reads FQGNSA. The CDR3 is CASSPSPQNAVFYGYTS. CDR3 nucleotides: TGTGCCAGCAGCCCGTCCCCTCAGAACGCGGTCTTCTATGGCTACACCTCC.

The chain couples TRBV7-9 to TRBJ1-1; D gene ambiguous. The CDR3 totals 15 residues. Per the germline V gene, CDR1 is SEHNR and CDR2 is FQNEAQ (reference sequence). Deletions cut 5 bases from V and 0 bases from J, with 13 bases between. The CDR3 region is CASSQQNYMNTEAFF. CDR3 nucleotides: TGTGCCAGCAGCCAACAGAATTACATGAACACTGAAGCTTTCTTT.

For this clonotype: A read error may be the cause here, since a much bigger clone is one base away. The rearrangement joins TRBV20-1 to TRBJ1-2, with 7 bases identical to TRBD1. The CDR3 has 15 residues. Germline V gene lookup returns CDR1 DFQATT and CDR2 SNEGSKA (reference sequence). For the CDR3, the DNA is TGCAGTGCTCCCGGCAGGGGGGAAACTAACTATGGCAACACCTTC. Protein product: CSAPGRGETNYGNTF.

This clonotype was seen more than once but under ten times. The V gene is TRBV9, the J gene TRBJ1-6, with a tentative D call TRBD1 (6 bases). The CDR3 extends over 14 amino acids. Germline V gene lookup returns CDR1 SGDLS and CDR2 YYNGEE. The germline V and J ends were trimmed by 5 bases and 9 bases, with 15 bases remaining between them. The CDR3 loop is CASRGEGGSSPLHF. The CDR3 DNA sequence: TGTGCCAGCAGAGGTGAAGGGGGTAGTTCACCCCTCCACTTT.

In the case of this clonotype: Relative to the germline gene, one junction end is altered; a read error may explain this. V and J are TRBV20-1 and TRBJ2-5; 16 bases agree with TRBD2. Germline V gives CDR1 DFQATT, CDR2 SNEGSKA (reference sequence). The CDR3 length is 16 residues. The CDR3 region has the DNA TGCGGTGCTAGAGGGGGACTAGCGGGAGGGCCTGGGACCCAGTACTTC. Translating gives CGARGGLAGGPGTQYF.

Regarding this clonotype: The junction departs from germline at one end; a sequencing error may be responsible. The chain joins TRBV7-2 to TRBJ2-3; TRBD1 matches at 8 bases. The CDR3 sequence is 15 residues long. CDR1 is SGHTA and CDR2 is FQGNSA in the germline V gene. CDR3 sequence (DNA): TGCGCCAGCAGCCGGACAGGGCAGGGGGCAGATACGCAGTATTTT. This sequence encodes CASSRTGQGADTQYF.

This chain uses TRBV25-1 with TRBJ2-5, with D possibly called TRBD1 or TRBD2 (6 bases each). Trimming removed 4 bases at V and 2 bases at J, with 26 bases between. The CDR3 contains 19 residues. In germline, CDR1 is MGHDK, CDR2 SYGVNS. The CDR3 DNA sequence: TGTGCCAGCAGTGCCCGGGGGCAGGCCAGGTCGGGATTACAAGAGACCCAGTACTTC. Encoded protein: CASSARGQARSGLQETQYF.

The chain recombines TRBV7-2 with TRBJ2-7; TRBD2 is a possible D gene (6 bases). With 5 bases removed from V and 4 bases from J, the gap between germline ends came to 12 bases. The germline gives CDR1 SGHTA, CDR2 FQGNSA. The CDR3 covers 13 residues. As DNA, the CDR3 is TGTGCCAGCAGCCGAGTGGGGGGTTACGAGCAGTACTTC. This codes for CASSRVGGYEQYF. Supplemented by reference TRBV7-2 and TRBJ2-7, the full variable domain reads GAGVSQSPSNKVTEKGKDVELRCDPISGHTALYWYRQSLGQGLEFLIYFQGNSAPDKSGLPSDRFSAERTGGSVSTLTIQRTQQEDSAVYLCASSRVGGYEQYFGPGTRLTVT.

This clonotype occurred many times. CDR3 nucleotide sequence: TGCAGCGTTCGGATCTCCTATAATTCACCCCTCCACTTT. It codes for CSVRISYNSPLHF. The genes are TRBV29-1 and TRBJ1-6; D not resolved. Trimming stripped 5 bases from V and 0 bases from J, with 5 bases between. CDR1 is SQVTM and CDR2 is ANQGSEA in the germline V gene. The CDR3 loop spans 13 amino acids. Variable domain in full (rest from reference TRBV29-1 and TRBJ1-6): SAVISQKPSRDICQRGTSLTIQCQVDSQVTMMFWYRQQPGQSLTLIATANQGSEATYESGFVIDKFPISRPNLTFSTLTVSNMSPEDSSIYLCSVRISYNSPLHFGNGTRLTVT.

This clonotype is judged medium-sized (0.01 to 0.1%). The CDR3, as DNA: TGTGCCACCAGCAGAGATGGGCTACCCCACGAGCAGTACTTC. Translated: CATSRDGLPHEQYF. The chain carries TRBV15 and TRBJ2-7; D remains ambiguous. The CDR3 spans 14 residues. The V end lost 0 bases, the J end lost 5 bases, and 11 bases lay between the germline ends. CDR1 and CDR2 from the germline V gene are LNHNV and YYDKDF (reference sequence).

This clonotype was detected ten times or more. The V gene is TRBV12-3 or TRBV12-4, the J gene TRBJ2-3; D uncertain. The CDR3 length is 14 residues. Trimming stripped 4 bases from V and 2 bases from J, with 10 bases between. CDR3: CASSWSAHTDTQYF. The CDR3 bases are TGTGCCAGCAGTTGGAGCGCGCACACAGATACGCAGTATTTT.

The genes are TRBV20-1 and TRBJ2-5; TRBD2 agrees at 15 bases. The germline V gene has CDR1 DFQATT and CDR2 SNEGSKA (reference sequence). Trimming at V came to 8 bases and at J to 2 bases, leaving 6 bases not matched to a gene. The CDR3 totals 15 residues. The CDR3 nucleotides read TGCAGTTTCCCGGGACTAGCGGGAGGACAAGAGACCCAGTACTTC. Protein product: CSFPGLAGGQETQYF.

Concerning this clonotype: A much larger clone lies a single base off, so this may be a read error. This chain joins TRBV2 and TRBJ2-7, with D possibly matching TRBD2 (5 bases). This CDR3 has 14 residues. CDR1 is SNHLY and CDR2 is FYNNEI in the germline V gene. The CDR3 DNA is TGTGCCAGCAGCTCGGACGAGGGCCCCTACGAGCAGTGCTTC. Its protein is CASSSDEGPYEQCF.

This chain uses TRBV10-2 with TRBJ1-5; tentative D call: TRBD1 (6 bases). From germline, CDR1 is WSHSY and CDR2 SAAADI. This CDR3 contains 17 residues. Trimming removed 1 base at V and 3 bases at J, with 16 bases between. The CDR3 DNA reads TGCGCCAGCAGTGAGTACGCTCGGGACAAGGACAATCAGCCCCAGCATTTT. This encodes CASSEYARDKDNQPQHF.

Ten or more counts support this clonotype. This rearrangement joins TRBV14 to TRBJ2-7; D perhaps matches TRBD1 (7 bases). Deletions cut 3 bases from V and 3 bases from J, with 15 bases between. The CDR3 has 15 residues. Germline-derived CDR1 and CDR2 are SGHDN and FVKESK. Here the CDR3 DNA reads TGTGCCAGCAGCCACCACAGGGGACTGGTCTACGAGCAGTACTTC. This sequence encodes CASSHHRGLVYEQYF.

There are many counts of this clonotype. Here the CDR3 reads CASSTGRVTYEQYF. The CDR3 DNA is TGTGCCAGCAGTACAGGCAGAGTTACCTACGAGCAGTACTTC. The chain has TRBV2 and TRBJ2-7; D possibly corresponds to TRBD1 (5 bases). The CDR3 is 14 amino acids. The germline V and J ends were trimmed by 5 bases and 2 bases, with 13 bases remaining between them. Germline V gene data show CDR1 as SNHLY and CDR2 as FYNNEI.

This clonotype was detected many times. This chain joins TRBV20-1 and TRBJ2-7; 12 positions agree with TRBD2. Germline V gives CDR1 DFQATT, CDR2 SNEGSKA (reference sequence). V was pared by 5 bases and J by 6 bases, with 11 bases of the junction left unmatched. This CDR3 region has 15 residues. The CDR3 DNA follows: TGCAGTGCTCCCAACCCCGGACTAGCGGGAATCGAGCAGTACTTC. Protein sequence: CSAPNPGLAGIEQYF.

As concerns this clonotype: A read error may explain this, as a much larger clone is one base away. The chain couples TRBV10-3 to TRBJ2-7; 9 bases line up with TRBD1. The CDR3 consists of 14 residues. Germline CDR1 reads ENHRY; CDR2 reads SYGVKD. Here the CDR3 DNA reads TGTGCCAGCAGTTCCCCGACAGGGGGCTACGAGCAGTACTTC. Encoded protein: CASSSPTGGYEQYF.

On this clonotype: At one of its ends the junction is not consistent with the germline gene, which may arise from a read error. Here the CDR3 reads CAASSLYRDTYGYTF. As DNA, the CDR3 is TGTGCCGCCAGCAGCTTGTACCGGGACACCTATGGCTACACCTTC. The chain recombines TRBV15 with TRBJ1-2; D perhaps matches TRBD1 (6 bases). The V gene's germline CDR1 is LNHNV and CDR2 YYDKDF (reference sequence). The CDR3 has 15 residues. The whole variable domain, filled in from reference TRBV15 and TRBJ1-2, reads DAMVIQNPRYQVTQFGKPVTLSCSQTLNHNVMYWYQQKSSQAPKLLFHYYDKDFNNEADTPDNFQSRRPNTSFCFLDIRSPGLGDTAMYLCAASSLYRDTYGYTFGSGTRLTVV.

This clonotype has ten or more counts. The chain is built from TRBV7-8 and TRBJ2-7, with D possibly being TRBD1 (6 bases). The CDR3 is 12 amino acids. Germline assignment: CDR1 SGHVS and CDR2 FQNEAQ. The V and J ends lost 5 bases and 1 base respectively, with 6 bases between them. The CDR3 protein is CASSQGSYEQYF. The CDR3 region has the DNA TGTGCCAGCAGCCAGGGGTCCTACGAGCAGTACTTC.

This clonotype has more than one count but fewer than ten. The chain links TRBV15 to TRBJ1-4; unclear D gene. CDR3 length: 15 amino acids. The ends were cut back, 0 bases at V and 8 bases at J, with 13 bases in the middle. Per germline, CDR1 LNHNV and CDR2 YYDKDF (reference sequence). The CDR3 coding sequence is TGTGCCACCAGCAGAGATGGGGTAAATCGGGAAAAACTGTTTTTT. It encodes CATSRDGVNREKLFF.

This clonotype was counted at least ten times. This may stem from a read error, because a much larger clone lies one nucleotide away. The V call is TRBV29-1, the J call TRBJ1-1, with D possibly being TRBD1 (5 bases). The V gene's germline CDR1 is SQVTM and CDR2 ANQGSEA. This CDR3 is 11 amino acids long. The CDR3 DNA reads TGCAGCGTGATGAGGGGTGATCGAGCTTCCTTT. Its translation is CSVMRGDRASF.

The chain recombines TRBV20-1 with TRBJ1-2; perhaps TRBD1 as D (5 bases). There are 12 residues in the CDR3. Trimming cost V 3 bases and J 5 bases, with 10 bases left between them. Germline V gene lookup returns CDR1 DFQATT and CDR2 SNEGSKA (reference sequence). The DNA of the CDR3 is TGCAGTGCTAGTTTTGGGGGGTATGGCTACACCTTC. Protein: CSASFGGYGYTF.

V and J are TRBV5-6 and TRBJ2-5, with TRBD2 as a possible D gene (5 bases). Trimming pared 3 bases from V and 6 bases from J, leaving 15 bases between. The CDR3 covers 14 residues. Germline CDR1 reads SGHDT; CDR2 reads YYEEEE. The CDR3 DNA reads as TGTGCCAGCAGCTCCGGGTATAGCGAACAGACCCAGTACTTC. Its protein product is CASSSGYSEQTQYF.